Listed here is a single T cell receptor (beta chain). Its antigen is unknown. Qualities for individual bases were not recorded, and no much larger clone is one base off. Synthetic TCR analog templates were spiked into each PCR so that absolute template abundance could be estimated from read counts. The immunoSEQ assay was used to amplify TCRbeta CDR3 regions from genomic DNA with bias-controlled V and J gene primers. Sequencing of rearranged TCRbeta segments was done at approximately 20X coverage. Per the authors' processing: Clustering was used to correct sequencing errors, and CDR3s were annotated against IMGT so that V, D and J genes could be assigned. Out-of-frame and stop-codon sequences were excluded, and only productive TCRbeta rearrangements were used in downstream analyses. To compute clonality, Shannon entropy was normalized by the log of the number of unique productive sequences and then subtracted from one. Fisher's exact test with Benjamini-Hochberg correction, at a threshold of adjusted p below 0.01, was used to find clones that differed between time points or between blood and tumor. TCRdb holds this immuneACCESS table with in-frame rearrangements only. Some clones are missing; in checked studies, unresolved V genes explain under half, and the rest has no known cause. D and trimming were read from the DNA, whereas the V and J calls and clone size are those reported in that table. In all, the sample holds about 74,000 clones, and roughly 80% of those were seen once. The top ten clones comprise about 4.7% of the sample.

A cohort of about 31 patients with locally advanced or metastatic urothelial carcinoma, treated at Memorial Sloan Kettering on a trial protocol, was included. Peripheral blood mononuclear cells were collected pretreatment and during treatment, with between 1 and 8 total time points obtained per patient. The Qiagen DNeasy Blood extraction kit was used to purify genomic DNA from total PBMCs and tumor samples. Collected pretreatment and during treatment, PBMCs were isolated and stored as previously described. This sample was taken from a study of PD-L1 blockade in urothelial cancer (dated by TCRdb to about 2017). Turning to the overall study: All patients started therapy in about 2014 and received atezolizumab 1,200 mg intravenously every 3 weeks. About nine tenths of the roughly 29 patients were identified as males with urothelial cancer of bladder origin, and a prior smoking history was reported by 18 of 29 patients. An ECOG performance status of 0 or 1 was recorded for the patients, and 0 to 3 prior chemotherapy regimens had been received by the patients. Blood samples were analyzed at 3 weeks after treatment start (second dose) and at 6 weeks after treatment start. Blood samples gave a median of about 150,000 T cells and approximately 81,000 unique TCRs, with a median clonality of roughly 0.081. The study was an exploratory multi-omic analysis of somatic, immune and clinical correlates of response to PD-L1 blockade with atezolizumab in urothelial cancer. Pretreatment tumor samples and matched peripheral blood, collected serially before and after atezolizumab treatment, underwent TCR sequencing. Progression-free survival longer than 6 months counted as durable clinical benefit, and TCR features were additionally tested against both progression-free and overall survival. In the same patients who had TCR sequencing, pretreatment tumors also underwent whole exome sequencing and RNA sequencing. Durable clinical benefit was achieved by nine patients and was not achieved by 20 patients. Pretreatment blood TCR-seq was available for 27 to 30 patients, at least one posttreatment blood collection was obtained for some 24 patients, and tumor TCR-seq was available for some 24 patients.

Trimming leaves V shorter by 6 bases and J shorter by 3 bases, with the junction holding 10 bases beyond the gene matches. CDR1 SGHRS and CDR2 YFSETQ were looked up in the germline V gene. There are 15 amino acids in the CDR3, from cysteine to phenylalanine inclusive. The retained sequence is limited to the CDR3, 45 bases, with the frame set at the first base. Points the paper makes about the study in general: At 3 weeks after the start of treatment, tumor-associated TCR clones in peripheral blood had expanded more in patients with durable benefit (n ≈ 24, p = 0.022). Improved progression-free and overall survival was found to be associated with pretreatment peripheral blood TCR clonality below the median. Small sample size (n ≈ 29) and many exploratory analyses mean the results are intended to be hypothesis-generating.

The material was PBMCs, obtained around atezolizumab (anti-PD-L1) treatment. Rearrangement joined TRBV5-1 to TRBJ2-3, and 7 junction bases match TRBD1. This TCR was sampled from a man aged 65 to 85 with urothelial cancer. The sequence in DNA is TGCGCCAGCACCGGGAAGGGGGCAGGGACAGATACGCAGTATTTT. This sequence encodes CASTGKGAGTDTQYF.